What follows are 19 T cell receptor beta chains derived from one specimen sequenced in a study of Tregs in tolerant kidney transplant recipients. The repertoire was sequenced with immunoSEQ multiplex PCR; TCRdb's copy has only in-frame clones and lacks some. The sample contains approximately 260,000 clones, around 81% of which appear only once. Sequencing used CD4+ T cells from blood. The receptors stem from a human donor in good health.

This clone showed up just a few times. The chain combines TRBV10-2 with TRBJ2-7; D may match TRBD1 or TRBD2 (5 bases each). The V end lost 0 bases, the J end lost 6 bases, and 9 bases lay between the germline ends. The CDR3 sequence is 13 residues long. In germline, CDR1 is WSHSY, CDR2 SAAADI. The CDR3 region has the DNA TGCGCCAGCAGTGAGTCCCGAGGGGTCGAGCAGTACTTC. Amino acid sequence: CASSESRGVEQYF.

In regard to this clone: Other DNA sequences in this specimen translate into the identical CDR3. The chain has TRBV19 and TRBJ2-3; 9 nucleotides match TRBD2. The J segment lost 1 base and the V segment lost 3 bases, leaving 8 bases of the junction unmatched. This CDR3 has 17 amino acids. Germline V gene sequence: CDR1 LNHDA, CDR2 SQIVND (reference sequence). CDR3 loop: CASSISPWTSGTDTQYF. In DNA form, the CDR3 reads TGTGCCAGTAGTATTTCCCCCTGGACTAGCGGCACAGATACGCAGTATTTT. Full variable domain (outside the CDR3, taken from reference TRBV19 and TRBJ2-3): DGGITQSPKYLFRKEGQNVTLSCEQNLNHDAMYWYRQDPGQGLRLIYYSQIVNDFQKGDIAEGYSVSREKKESFPLTVTSAQKNPTAFYLCASSISPWTSGTDTQYFGPGTRLTVL.

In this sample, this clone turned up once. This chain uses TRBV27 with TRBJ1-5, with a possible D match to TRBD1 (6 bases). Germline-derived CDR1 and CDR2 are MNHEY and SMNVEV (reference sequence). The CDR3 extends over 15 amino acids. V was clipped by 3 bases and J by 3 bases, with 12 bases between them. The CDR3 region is CASSFDRTPNQPQHF. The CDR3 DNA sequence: TGTGCCAGCAGTTTCGACAGGACCCCCAATCAGCCCCAGCATTTT.

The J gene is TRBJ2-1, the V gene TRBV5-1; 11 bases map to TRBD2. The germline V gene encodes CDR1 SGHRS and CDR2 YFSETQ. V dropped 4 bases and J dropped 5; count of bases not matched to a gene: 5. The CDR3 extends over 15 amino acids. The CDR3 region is CASSLTSGGDNEQFF. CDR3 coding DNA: TGCGCCAGCAGCCTTACTAGCGGGGGAGACAATGAGCAGTTCTTC.

The CDR3 reads CASSLRWGNTEAFF. The DNA of the CDR3 is TGCGCCAGCAGCTTGCGATGGGGGAACACTGAAGCTTTCTTT. The rearrangement uses TRBV4-1 and TRBJ1-1; D gene uncertain. The CDR3 runs to 14 residues. Germline V lookup: CDR1 MGHRA, CDR2 YSYEKL. Trimming cost V 5 bases and J 1 base, with 11 bases left between them.

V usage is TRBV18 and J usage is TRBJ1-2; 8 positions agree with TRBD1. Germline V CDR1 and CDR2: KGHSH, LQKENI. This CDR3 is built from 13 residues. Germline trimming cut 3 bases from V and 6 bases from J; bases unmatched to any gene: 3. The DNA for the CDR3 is TGTGCCAGCTCACCGGACAGGGAACATGGCTACACCTTC. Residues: CASSPDREHGYTF.

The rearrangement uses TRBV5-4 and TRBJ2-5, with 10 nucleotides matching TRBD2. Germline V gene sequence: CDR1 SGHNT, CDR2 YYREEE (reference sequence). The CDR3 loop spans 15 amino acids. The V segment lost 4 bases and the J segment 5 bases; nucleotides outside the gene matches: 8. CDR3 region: CASSTLAGVVETQYF. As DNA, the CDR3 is TGTGCCAGCAGCACCCTAGCGGGAGTCGTGGAGACCCAGTACTTC.

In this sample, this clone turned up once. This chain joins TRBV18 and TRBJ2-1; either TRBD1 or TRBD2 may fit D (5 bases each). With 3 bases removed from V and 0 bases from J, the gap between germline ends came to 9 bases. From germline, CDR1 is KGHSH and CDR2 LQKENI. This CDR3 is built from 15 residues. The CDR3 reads CASSPRENSYNEQFF. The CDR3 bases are TGTGCCAGCTCACCCAGGGAGAACTCCTACAATGAGCAGTTCTTC.

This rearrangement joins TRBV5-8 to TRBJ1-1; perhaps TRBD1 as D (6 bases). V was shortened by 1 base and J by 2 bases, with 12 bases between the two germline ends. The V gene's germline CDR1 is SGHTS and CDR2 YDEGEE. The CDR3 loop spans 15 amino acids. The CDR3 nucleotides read TGTGCCAGCAGCTTGTGGGGGCGAGTAAACACTGAAGCTTTCTTT. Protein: CASSLWGRVNTEAFF.

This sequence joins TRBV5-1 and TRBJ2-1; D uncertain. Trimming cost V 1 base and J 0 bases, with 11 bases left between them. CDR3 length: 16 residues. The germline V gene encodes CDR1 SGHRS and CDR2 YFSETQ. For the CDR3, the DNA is TGCGCCAGCAGCTTGCCGGTTCCAAGCTCCTACAATGAGCAGTTCTTC. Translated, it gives CASSLPVPSSYNEQFF.

CDR3 nucleotides: TGTGCCAGCAGCCCGAGGACCCCTCATGGCTACACCTTC. This sequence encodes CASSPRTPHGYTF. The chain is built from TRBV27 and TRBJ1-2, with D unresolved. The CDR3 loop spans 13 amino acids. Germline CDR1 MNHEY, CDR2 SMNVEV (reference sequence). V lost 6 bases, J lost 6 bases, and 14 bases lay in between.

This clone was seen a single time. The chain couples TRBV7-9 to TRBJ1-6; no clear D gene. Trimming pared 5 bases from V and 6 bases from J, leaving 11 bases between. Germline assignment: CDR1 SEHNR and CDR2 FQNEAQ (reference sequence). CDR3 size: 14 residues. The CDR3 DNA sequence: TGTGCCAGCAGCCTTCTGGCGGGTAATTCACCCCTCCACTTT. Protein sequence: CASSLLAGNSPLHF.

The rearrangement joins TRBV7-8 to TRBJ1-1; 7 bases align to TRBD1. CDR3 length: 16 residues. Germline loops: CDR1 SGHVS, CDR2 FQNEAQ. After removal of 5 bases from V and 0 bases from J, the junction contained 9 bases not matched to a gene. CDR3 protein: CASSHATGNMNTEAFF. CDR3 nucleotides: TGTGCCAGCAGCCACGCGACAGGGAACATGAACACTGAAGCTTTCTTT.

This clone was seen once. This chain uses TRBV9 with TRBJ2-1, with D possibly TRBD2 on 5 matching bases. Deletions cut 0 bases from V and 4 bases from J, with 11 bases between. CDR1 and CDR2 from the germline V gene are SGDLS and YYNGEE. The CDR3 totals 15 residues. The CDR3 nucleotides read TGTGCCAGCAGCGTAGACCCTAGCCGTTACAATGAGCAGTTCTTC. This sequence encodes CASSVDPSRYNEQFF.

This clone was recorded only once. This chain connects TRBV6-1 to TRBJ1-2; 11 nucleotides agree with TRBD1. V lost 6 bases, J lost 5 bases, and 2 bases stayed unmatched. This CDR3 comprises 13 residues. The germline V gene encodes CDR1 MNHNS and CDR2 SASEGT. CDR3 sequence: CASRDRGQYGYTF. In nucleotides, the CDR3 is TGTGCCAGCAGGGACAGGGGGCAATATGGCTACACCTTC.

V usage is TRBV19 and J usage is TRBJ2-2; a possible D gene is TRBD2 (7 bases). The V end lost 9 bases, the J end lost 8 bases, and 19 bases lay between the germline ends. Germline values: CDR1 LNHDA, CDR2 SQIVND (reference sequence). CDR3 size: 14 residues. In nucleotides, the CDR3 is TGTGCCAGCCATTCTGGGGGGGCGGCTGGGGAGCTGTTTTTT. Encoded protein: CASHSGGAAGELFF.

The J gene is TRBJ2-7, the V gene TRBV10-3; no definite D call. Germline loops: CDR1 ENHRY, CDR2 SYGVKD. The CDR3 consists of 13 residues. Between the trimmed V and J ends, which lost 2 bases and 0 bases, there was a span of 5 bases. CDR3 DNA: TGTGCCATCAGTGAGGGCGGCTCCTACGAGCAGTACTTC. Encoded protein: CAISEGGSYEQYF.

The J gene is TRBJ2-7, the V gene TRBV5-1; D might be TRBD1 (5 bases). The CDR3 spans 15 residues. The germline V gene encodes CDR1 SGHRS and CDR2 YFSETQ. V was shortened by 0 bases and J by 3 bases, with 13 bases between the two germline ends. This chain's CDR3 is CASSLGYVDSYEQYF. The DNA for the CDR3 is TGCGCCAGCAGCTTGGGCTACGTTGACAGCTACGAGCAGTACTTC.

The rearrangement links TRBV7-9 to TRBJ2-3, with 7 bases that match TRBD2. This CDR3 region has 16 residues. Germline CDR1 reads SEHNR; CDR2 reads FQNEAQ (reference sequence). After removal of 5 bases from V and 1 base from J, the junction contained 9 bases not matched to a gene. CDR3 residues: CASSPFAGVGTDTQYF. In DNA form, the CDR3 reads TGTGCCAGCAGCCCCTTTGCGGGAGTCGGCACAGATACGCAGTATTTT. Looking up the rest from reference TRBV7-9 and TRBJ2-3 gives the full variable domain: DTGVSQNPRHKITKRGQNVTFRCDPISEHNRLYWYRQTLGQGPEFLTYFQNEAQLEKSRLLSDRFSAERPKGSFSTLEIQRTEQGDSAMYLCASSPFAGVGTDTQYFGPGTRLTVL.